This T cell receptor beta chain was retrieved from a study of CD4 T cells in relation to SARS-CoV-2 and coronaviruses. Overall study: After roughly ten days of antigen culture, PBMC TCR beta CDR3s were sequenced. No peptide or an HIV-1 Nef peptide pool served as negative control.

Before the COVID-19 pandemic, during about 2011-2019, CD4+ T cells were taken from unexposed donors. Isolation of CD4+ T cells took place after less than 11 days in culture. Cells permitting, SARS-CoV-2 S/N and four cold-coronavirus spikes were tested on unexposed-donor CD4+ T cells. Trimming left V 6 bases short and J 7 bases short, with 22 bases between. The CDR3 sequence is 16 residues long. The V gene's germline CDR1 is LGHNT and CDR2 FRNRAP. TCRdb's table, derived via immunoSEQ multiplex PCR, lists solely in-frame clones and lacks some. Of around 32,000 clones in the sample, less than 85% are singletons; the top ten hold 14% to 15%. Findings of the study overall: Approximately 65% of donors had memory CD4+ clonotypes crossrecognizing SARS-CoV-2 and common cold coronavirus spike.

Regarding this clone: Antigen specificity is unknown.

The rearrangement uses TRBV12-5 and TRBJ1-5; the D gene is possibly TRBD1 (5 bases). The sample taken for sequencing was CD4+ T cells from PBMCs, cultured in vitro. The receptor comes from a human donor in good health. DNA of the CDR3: TGTGCTAGTGGCCGGGGGGAGTTATCCTCAGGACAGCCCCAGCATTTT. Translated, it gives CASGRGELSSGQPQHF. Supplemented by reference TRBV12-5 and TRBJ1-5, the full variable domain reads DARVTQTPRHKVTEMGQEVTMRCQPILGHNTVFWYRQTMMQGLELLAYFRNRAPLDDSGMPKDRFSAEMPDATLATLKIQPSEPRDSAVYFCASGRGELSSGQPQHFGDGTRLSIL.